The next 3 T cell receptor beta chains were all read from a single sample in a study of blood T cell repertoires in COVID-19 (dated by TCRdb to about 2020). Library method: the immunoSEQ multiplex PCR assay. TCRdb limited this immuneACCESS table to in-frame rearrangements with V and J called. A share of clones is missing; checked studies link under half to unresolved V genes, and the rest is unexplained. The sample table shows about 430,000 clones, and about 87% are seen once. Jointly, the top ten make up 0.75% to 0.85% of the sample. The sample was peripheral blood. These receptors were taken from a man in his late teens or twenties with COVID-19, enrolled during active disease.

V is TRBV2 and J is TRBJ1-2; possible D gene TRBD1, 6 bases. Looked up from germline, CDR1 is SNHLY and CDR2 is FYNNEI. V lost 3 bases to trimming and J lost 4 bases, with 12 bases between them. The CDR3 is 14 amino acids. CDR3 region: CASSEPRGVYGYTF. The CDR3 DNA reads TGTGCCAGCAGTGAGCCCAGGGGTGTCTATGGCTACACCTTC.

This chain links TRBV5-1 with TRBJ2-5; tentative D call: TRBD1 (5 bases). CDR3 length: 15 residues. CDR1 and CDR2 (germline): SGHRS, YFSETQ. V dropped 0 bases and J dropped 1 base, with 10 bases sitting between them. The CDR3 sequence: CASSLGVGRQETQYF. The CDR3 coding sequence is TGCGCCAGCAGCTTGGGCGTGGGGCGCCAAGAGACCCAGTACTTC. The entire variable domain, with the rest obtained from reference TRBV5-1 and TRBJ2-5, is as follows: KAGVTQTPRYLIKTRGQQVTLSCSPISGHRSVSWYQQTPGQGLQFLFEYFSETQRNKGNFPGRFSGRQFSNSRSEMNVSTLELGDSALYLCASSLGVGRQETQYFGPGTRLLVL.

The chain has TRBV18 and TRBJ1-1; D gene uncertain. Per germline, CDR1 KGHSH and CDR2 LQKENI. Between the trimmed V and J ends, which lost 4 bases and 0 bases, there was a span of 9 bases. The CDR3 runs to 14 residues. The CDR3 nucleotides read TGTGCCAGCTCACGGGCAATTATGAACACTGAAGCTTTCTTT. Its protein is CASSRAIMNTEAFF.